The clone carrying this TCR beta chain was recorded many times. Its cognate antigen is unknown. The germline gives CDR1 SGHTA, CDR2 FQGTGA. Unmatched junction bases numbered 1, after V lost 4 bases and J lost 6 bases. The CDR3 consists of 14 residues. The data were obtained in a study of identical twins. Study observations and caveats: Some out-of-frame alpha sequences were shared by twins, and these showed excess low generation probability.

TCRdb re-analysed the 5' RACE reads in MiXCR, keeping a single row per CDR3 protein. The top ten clones hold 2.5% to 3.5% of a sample with 230,000 or so distinct CDR3 sequences, around 8.3% of them seen once. These data were likewise used in another study, on yellow fever vaccine responses in identical twins.

The chain uses TRBV7-3 and TRBJ2-2; 11 nucleotides align to TRBD1. The material sequenced was CD8+ T cells sorted from blood. The sequence was obtained from a woman in her late teens or twenties in good health. In DNA form, the CDR3 reads TGTGCCAGCAGCTCGGGACAGGGGGCCGGGGAGCTGTTTTTT. It specifies CASSSGQGAGELFF.